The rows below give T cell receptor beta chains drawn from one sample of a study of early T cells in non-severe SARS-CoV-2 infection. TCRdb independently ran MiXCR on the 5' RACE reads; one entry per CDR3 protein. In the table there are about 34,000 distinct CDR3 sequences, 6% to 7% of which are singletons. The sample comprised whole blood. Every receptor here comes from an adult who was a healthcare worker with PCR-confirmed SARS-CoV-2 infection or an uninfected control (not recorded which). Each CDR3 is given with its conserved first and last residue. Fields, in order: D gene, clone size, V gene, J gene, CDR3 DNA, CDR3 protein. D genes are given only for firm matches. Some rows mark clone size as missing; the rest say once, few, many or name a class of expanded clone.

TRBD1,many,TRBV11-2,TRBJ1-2,TGTGCCAGCAGCCCCCTCCGGGACAGGACCCTCTATGGCTACACCTTC,CASSPLRDRTLYGYTF
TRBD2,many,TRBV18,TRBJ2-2,TGTGCCAGCTCACCGCGACTAGCGGGATCCACGAACACCGGGGAGCTGTTTTTT,CASSPRLAGSTNTGELFF
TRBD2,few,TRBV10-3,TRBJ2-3,TGTGCCATCAGTGAGACTAGCGGGGTGAAAGATACGCAGTATTTT,CAISETSGVKDTQYF
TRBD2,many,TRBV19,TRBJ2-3,TGTGCCAGTAGTACCTTGGCGGGGGTTGCAGATACGCAGTATTTT,CASSTLAGVADTQYF
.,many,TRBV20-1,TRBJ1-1,TGCAGTAAACCGGGGCAGGTGGCAGGGGCTTTCTTT,CSKPGQVAGAFF
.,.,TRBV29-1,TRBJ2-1,TGCAGCGTTGTTGGGTTCGATGAGCAGTTCTTC,CSVVGFDEQFF
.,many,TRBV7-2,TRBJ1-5,TGTGCCAGCAGCTTAGGCGGGGTGTGGCAGCCCCAGCATTTT,CASSLGGVWQPQHF
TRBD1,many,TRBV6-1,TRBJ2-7,TGTGCCAGCACCTTATCACCGACAGGGGCTTCCTCAAGGGAGCAGTACTTC,CASTLSPTGASSREQYF
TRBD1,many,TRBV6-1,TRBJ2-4,TGTGCCAGGCGAAGGACAGGGGGAAAAAACATTCAGTACTTC,CARRRTGGKNIQYF
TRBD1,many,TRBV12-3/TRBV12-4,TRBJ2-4,TGTGCCAGCAGTTTACGGGACAGCGTAGCCAAAAACATTCAGTACTTC,CASSLRDSVAKNIQYF
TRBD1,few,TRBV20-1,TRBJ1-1,TGCAGTGCTGACCAGGGGGCAACTGAAGCTTTCTTT,CSADQGATEAFF
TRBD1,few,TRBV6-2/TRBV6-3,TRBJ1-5,TGTGCCAGCAGTTACGGAGGGACAGTGTGGAATCAGCCCCAGCATTTT,CASSYGGTVWNQPQHF
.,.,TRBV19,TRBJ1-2,TGTGCCAGTAGTATCTTTTCCCGGATTAACTATGGCTACACCTTC,CASSIFSRINYGYTF
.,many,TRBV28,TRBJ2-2,TGTGCCAGCAGTTTTGGGACAAATGTTCTGACCGGGGAGCTGTTTTTT,CASSFGTNVLTGELFF
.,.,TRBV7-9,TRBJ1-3,TGTGCCAGCAGCGCGGACGCTGGAAACACCATATATTTT,CASSADAGNTIYF
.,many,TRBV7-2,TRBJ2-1,TGTGCCAGCAGCTTAGCGGGCAGGAGCTCCTACAATGAGCAGTTCTTC,CASSLAGRSSYNEQFF
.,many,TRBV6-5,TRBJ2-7,TGTGCCAGCAGTTATGACAGGTCGAGCTCCTACGAGCAGTACTTC,CASSYDRSSSYEQYF
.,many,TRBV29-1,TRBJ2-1,TGCAGCGTGTCCACAAATGAGCAGTTCTTC,CSVSTNEQFF
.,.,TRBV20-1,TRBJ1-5,TGCAGTGCTAGCTGGAAGAATAGCAATCAGCCCCAGCATTTT,CSASWKNSNQPQHF
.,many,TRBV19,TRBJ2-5,TGTGCCAGTAGCCCAATGGGGGAACTAGGGCAAGAGACCCAGTACTTC,CASSPMGELGQETQYF
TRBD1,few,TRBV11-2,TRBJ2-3,TGTGCCAGCAGTCAACAGGGGGCCCTTAGCACAGATACGCAGTATTTT,CASSQQGALSTDTQYF
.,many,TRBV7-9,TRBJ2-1,TGTGCCGTCGGGGTGGATGAGCAGTTCTTC,CAVGVDEQFF
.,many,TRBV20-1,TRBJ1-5,TGCAGTGCTAGATTGACACCTAATCAGCCCCAGCATTTT,CSARLTPNQPQHF
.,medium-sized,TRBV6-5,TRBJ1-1,TGTGCCAGCAGTGCTCCGGGAACTGGGGCTGAAGCTTTCTTT,CASSAPGTGAEAFF
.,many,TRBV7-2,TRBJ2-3,TGTGCCAGCAGCTTACGCCAGCCTCCAAGGGATACGCAGTATTTT,CASSLRQPPRDTQYF
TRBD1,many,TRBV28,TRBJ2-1,TGTGCCAGCAGTGGGCCGGGACAGGGCACCTACAATGAGCAGTTCTTC,CASSGPGQGTYNEQFF
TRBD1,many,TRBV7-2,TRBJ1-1,TGTGCCAGCAGGAGCGGGACAGGGGGCACTGAAGCTTTCTTT,CASRSGTGGTEAFF
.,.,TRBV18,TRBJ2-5,TGTGCCAGCTCACCAAACACCCAAGAGACCCAGTACTTC,CASSPNTQETQYF
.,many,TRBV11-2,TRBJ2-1,TGTGCCAGCACCCGGGGTGGCTTTTACAATGAGCAGTTCTTC,CASTRGGFYNEQFF
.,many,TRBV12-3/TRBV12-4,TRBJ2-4,TGTGCCAGCAGCCCCTCGCTAGCCAAAAACATTCAGTACTTC,CASSPSLAKNIQYF
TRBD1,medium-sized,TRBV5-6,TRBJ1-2,TGTGCCAGCAGCTGGGACAGGGCCAACTATGGCTACACCTTC,CASSWDRANYGYTF
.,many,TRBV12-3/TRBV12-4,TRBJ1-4,TGTGCCAGCAGTTTCGGGGGTTCGCATACGCAAGAAAAACTGTTTTTT,CASSFGGSHTQEKLFF
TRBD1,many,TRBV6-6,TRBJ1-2,TGTGCCAGCAGGGATCACAGGGGAGGCGCAAAATATGGCTACACCTTC,CASRDHRGGAKYGYTF
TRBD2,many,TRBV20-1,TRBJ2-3,TGCAGTGCTACCCCTGGGCTAGCGGGCACAGATACGCAGTATTTT,CSATPGLAGTDTQYF
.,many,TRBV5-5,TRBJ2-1,TGTGCCAGCAGCTACCGACAGATGACATTCTCCTACAATGAGCAGTTCTTC,CASSYRQMTFSYNEQFF
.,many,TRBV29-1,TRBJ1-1,TGCAGCGGTGAAGAGGCCGATGAAGCTTTCTTT,CSGEEADEAFF
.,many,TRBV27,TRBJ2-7,TGTGCCAGCAGTGACACGACCGGCTACGAGCAGTACTTC,CASSDTTGYEQYF
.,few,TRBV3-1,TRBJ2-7,TGTGCCAGCAGCCCTCGGGGCACCGGTTTTGGAGAGCAGTACTTC,CASSPRGTGFGEQYF
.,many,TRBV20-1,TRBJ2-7,TGCAGTGCGGAGTCGGGACTCGAAGGTTACGAGCAGTACTTC,CSAESGLEGYEQYF
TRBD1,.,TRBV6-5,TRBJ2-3,TGTGCCTCTGGAACCGGGACAGGGGCGACAGATACGCAGTATTTT,CASGTGTGATDTQYF
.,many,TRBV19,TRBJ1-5,TGTGCCAGTAGTATAGATGCAGGGGTCACACGCAATCAGCCCCAGCATTTT,CASSIDAGVTRNQPQHF
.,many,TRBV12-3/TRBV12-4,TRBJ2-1,TGTGCCAGCACCCTAGGGTCCTACAATGAGCAGTTCTTC,CASTLGSYNEQFF
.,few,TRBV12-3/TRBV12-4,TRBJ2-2,TGTGCCAGCAGTTTCATGGGGGACACCGGGGAGCTGTTTTTT,CASSFMGDTGELFF
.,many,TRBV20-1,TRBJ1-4,TGCAGTGCTGGGATCAGGGGAGAAAAACTGTTTTTT,CSAGIRGEKLFF
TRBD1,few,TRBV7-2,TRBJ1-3,TGTGCCAGCAGCACAGGGGGACAGGGGATCTCTGGAAACACCATATATTTT,CASSTGGQGISGNTIYF
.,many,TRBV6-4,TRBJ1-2,TGTGCCAGCAGCCCGGGACGGCTGAACTATGGCTACACCTTC,CASSPGRLNYGYTF
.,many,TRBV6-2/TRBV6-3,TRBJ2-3,TGTGCCAGTACTGGATCAGGGTATACGCAGTATTTT,CASTGSGYTQYF
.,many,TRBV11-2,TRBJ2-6,TGTGCCAGCAGCTTCGGGCAGACTCCTCTGGGGGCCAACGTCCTGACTTTC,CASSFGQTPLGANVLTF
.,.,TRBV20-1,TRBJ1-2,TGCAGTGCTAGCTCGGGGCCAGGCTACACCTTC,CSASSGPGYTF
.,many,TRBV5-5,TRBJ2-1,TGTGCCAGCAGCTTGGACCGGCCCCCCTACAATGAGCAGTTCTTC,CASSLDRPPYNEQFF
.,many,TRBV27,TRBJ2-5,TGTGCCAGCAGTTTTATCCGGGGGTCTGAGACCCAGTACTTC,CASSFIRGSETQYF
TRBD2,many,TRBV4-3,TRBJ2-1,TGCGCCAGCAGCCAAGGTATAGGACTAGAGGCCCACAATGAGCAGTTCTTC,CASSQGIGLEAHNEQFF
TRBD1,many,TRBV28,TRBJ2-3,TGTGCCAGCAGTACGGCTAGGGGGCGCACAGATACGCAGTATTTT,CASSTARGRTDTQYF